Below, 5 T cell receptor beta chains from the same sample are listed, as sequenced in a study of blood T cell repertoires in COVID-19 (dated by TCRdb to about 2020). Receptors were amplified or captured by the immunoSEQ multiplex PCR assay. TCRdb took this table from immuneACCESS and kept in-frame rearrangements with V and J called. Such tables lack part of the clones; where checked against another copy, unresolved V genes explain under half of the gap, and the rest is unexplained. The table for this sample lists roughly 310,000 clones; about nine tenths of them were counted only once. 2.6% of the sample is taken by the ten largest. Sequencing used PBMCs or T cells enriched from blood (not recorded which). The origin of the receptors is a man in his sixties who had recovered from COVID-19.

The genes are TRBV3-1 (or the pseudogene TRBV3-2) and TRBJ1-1; TRBD1 aligns across 10 bases. This CDR3 comprises 15 residues. The germline gives CDR1 LGHDT, CDR2 YNNKEL (reference sequence). The junction had 6 bases not matched to a gene; V was cut back by 2 bases and J by 6 bases. Here the CDR3 reads CASSQNPGQGAEAFF. In DNA form, the CDR3 reads TGTGCCAGCAGCCAAAACCCAGGACAGGGGGCTGAAGCTTTCTTT.

V and J are TRBV10-3 and TRBJ2-7; 8 bases match TRBD1. V trimming: 1 base; J trimming: 2 bases; junction bases outside the gene matches: 4. This CDR3 is 15 amino acids long. Germline V gives CDR1 ENHRY, CDR2 SYGVKD. The CDR3 protein is CAISELQGATYEQYF. In nucleotides, the CDR3 is TGTGCCATCAGTGAGTTGCAGGGGGCAACCTACGAGCAGTACTTC.

The chain has TRBV7-6 and TRBJ2-1; 11 nucleotides match TRBD2. The length of the CDR3 is 14 residues. From germline, CDR1 is SGHVS and CDR2 FNYEAQ. Trimming removed 4 bases from V and 7 bases from J; junction bases left unmatched: 3. CDR3 in amino acids: CASSSTSGRNEQFF. DNA for the CDR3: TGTGCCAGCAGCTCTACTAGCGGGAGAAATGAGCAGTTCTTC.

The V gene is TRBV29-1, the J gene TRBJ2-1; TRBD2 aligns across 8 bases. The CDR3 contains 12 residues. Per germline, CDR1 SQVTM and CDR2 ANQGSEA. For the CDR3, the DNA is TGCAGTAGCGGGGAACTATACAATGAGCAGTTCTTC. It specifies CSSGELYNEQFF.

This clone was detected only once. DNA for the CDR3: TGTGCCAGTAGTATAGGGAAAGGGGGCTTTGGAAACACCATATATTTT. It encodes CASSIGKGGFGNTIYF. This sequence joins TRBV19 and TRBJ1-3; TRBD1 aligns across 7 bases. In germline, CDR1 is LNHDA, CDR2 SQIVND (reference sequence). The junction had 6 bases not matched to a gene; V was cut back by 1 base and J by 3 bases. This CDR3 is built from 16 residues.